This T cell receptor beta chain is drawn from a study of cytomegalovirus exposure and HLA in healthy donors. Only a few counts were recorded for this clone. Its antigen remains unknown. PCR involved 60 Vbeta and 13 Jbeta primers. TCRdb's copy holds only in-frame clones and misses some; the assay was immunoSEQ multiplex PCR. The sample lists about 85,000 clones, about 70% occurring once. General study points: Common viral pathogens seemed, in a later analysis, to connect with several of the most significant clusters. Earlier findings revealed that most TCR beta V segments proved productive either about 90% or about 30% of the time. Later analysis suggested most CMV-associated TCR beta chains were HLA-restricted.

V was shortened by 4 bases and J by 1 base, with 18 bases between the two germline ends. CDR3 size: 16 residues. Germline lookup yields CDR1 SGDLS and CDR2 YYNGEE. Sequenced sample: PBMCs. This receptor was taken from a man younger than 40 in good health and CMV-seronegative. The chain combines TRBV9 with TRBJ2-7; a weak D match, TRBD2 (6 bases). The CDR3 region has the DNA TGTGCCAGCAGCCCCGAGGTGGGGACTGCATCCTACGAGCAGTACTTC. This sequence encodes CASSPEVGTASYEQYF.